The text below deals with one TCR beta chain. Other DNA sequences in the sample encode the same CDR3. The entry originates in a study of blood T cell repertoires in COVID-19. About the research overall: From the United States, Italy and Spain came samples of acute and convalescent COVID-19. Sources were T cells, B-cell-depleted T cells, or PBMCs; the material itself was cDNA or gDNA.

The CDR3 loop spans 13 amino acids. V was cut by 5 bases and J by 4 bases, with 12 bases left in between. The germline V gene has CDR1 SEHNR and CDR2 FQNEAQ (reference sequence). As handled by the study authors: Reference gene primers were amplified, and this amplification served to estimate nucleated cell counts. TCRdb keeps only in-frame clones here, not all; method: immunoSEQ multiplex PCR. V, J and clone size are those of that table, while D and trimming were read from the DNA. The data contain around 300,000 clones, 80% to 95% of them singletons. Recovered Cohort 3 donors showed two negative PCRs, clearance, or symptom resolution.

This chain joins TRBV7-9 and TRBJ2-7, with D maybe TRBD2 (6 bases). This clonotype originated in a woman aged 25 to 39 who had recovered from COVID-19. The sequencing sample was made of PBMCs or T cells enriched from blood (not recorded which). The CDR3 reads CASSPQGRYEQYF. The CDR3 DNA reads TGTGCCAGCAGCCCTCAAGGGAGGTACGAGCAGTACTTC.